This T cell receptor beta chain was recovered during a study of STAT5B mutations in CD4+ large granular lymphocyte leukemia. In regard to this clone: Its antigen is not known.

The study's findings and limits: CD4-sorted patient repertoires seemed more clonal than healthy CD4+ repertoires. Compared with healthy controls (2/35), patient top clones favored TRBV06 (8/27).

The survey-level immunoSEQ assay was used. Measured with immunoSEQ multiplex PCR; TCRdb has only the in-frame clones, and not every one. The repertoire consists of 25,000 to 35,000 clones, with around four fifths occurring once and the leading ten covering approximately 2.5%. CDR1 is SGHRS and CDR2 is YFSETQ in the germline V gene. The CDR3 runs to 16 residues. With 2 bases removed from V and 2 bases from J, the gap between germline ends came to 13 bases. The chain joins TRBV5-1 to TRBJ1-4; no clear D. This TCR derives from a human donor in good health. The sequencing input was CD4+ T cells from blood buffy coats. CDR3 residues: CASSLSPVGTNEKLFF. Here the CDR3 DNA reads TGCGCCAGCAGCTTAAGTCCCGTTGGCACTAATGAAAAACTGTTTTTT. Together with reference TRBV5-1 and TRBJ1-4, the CDR3 gives the full variable domain: KAGVTQTPRYLIKTRGQQVTLSCSPISGHRSVSWYQQTPGQGLQFLFEYFSETQRNKGNFPGRFSGRQFSNSRSEMNVSTLELGDSALYLCASSLSPVGTNEKLFFGSGTQLSVL.